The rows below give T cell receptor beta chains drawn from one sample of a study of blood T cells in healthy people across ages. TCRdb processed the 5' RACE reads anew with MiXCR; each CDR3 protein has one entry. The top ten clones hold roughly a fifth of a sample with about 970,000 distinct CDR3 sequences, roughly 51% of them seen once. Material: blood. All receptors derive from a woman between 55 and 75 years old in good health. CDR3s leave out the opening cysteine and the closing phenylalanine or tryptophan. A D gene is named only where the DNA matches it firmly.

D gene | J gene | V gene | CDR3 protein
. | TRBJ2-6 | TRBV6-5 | ASSYSPFGGTPSGANVLT
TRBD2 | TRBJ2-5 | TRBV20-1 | SARVGLAGGPRETQY
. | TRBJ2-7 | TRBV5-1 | ASSLAPGGRSLSYEQY
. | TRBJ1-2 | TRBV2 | ASSEVGLASNYGYT
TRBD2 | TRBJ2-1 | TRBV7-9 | ATAGLGGNEQF
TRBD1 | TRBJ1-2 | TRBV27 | ASSFSGTGVYGYT
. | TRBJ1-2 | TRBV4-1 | ASSQEGREYYGYT
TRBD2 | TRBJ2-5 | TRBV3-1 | ASSVLAGTGWETQY
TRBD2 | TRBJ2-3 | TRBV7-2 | ASKAGGTVDTQY
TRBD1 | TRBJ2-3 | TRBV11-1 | ASSLTPDRVSQY
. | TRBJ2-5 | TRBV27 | ASSAQGLETQY
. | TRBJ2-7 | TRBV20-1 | SARGQRYLYEQY
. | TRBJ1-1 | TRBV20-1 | SARGQMNTEAF
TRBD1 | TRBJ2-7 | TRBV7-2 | ASSLASGQNSYEQY
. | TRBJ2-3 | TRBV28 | ANSLSSGVSDTQY
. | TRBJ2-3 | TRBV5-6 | ASSLIGYTDTQY
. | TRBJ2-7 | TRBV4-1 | ASSQDGLRGISYEQY
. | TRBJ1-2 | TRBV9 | ASGAGSYGYT
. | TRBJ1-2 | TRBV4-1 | ASSQDTTSWGYT
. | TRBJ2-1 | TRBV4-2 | ASRSTPISYNEQF
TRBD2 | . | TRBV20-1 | SAIAGVRETQY
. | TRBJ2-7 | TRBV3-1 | ASSMALTYEQY
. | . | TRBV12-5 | ASELSYPTRQGNLYEQY
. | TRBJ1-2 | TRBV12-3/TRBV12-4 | ASSPWGGASYGYT
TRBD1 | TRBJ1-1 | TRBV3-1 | ASSHETGVTEAF